This TCR beta chain derives from a study of blood T cell repertoires in COVID-19. Study information: Sites in the United States, Italy and Spain provided acute and convalescent COVID-19 samples. T cells, B-cell-depleted T cells, or PBMCs supplied cDNA or gDNA.

The CDR3 consists of 14 residues. The ends were cut back, 3 bases at V and 2 bases at J, with 8 bases in the middle. Germline lookup yields CDR1 ENHRY and CDR2 SYGVKD. Participants were aged roughly 18 to 90 years from approximately 24 US areas. Cohort 3 donors counted as recovered after two negative PCRs, clearance, or resolved symptoms. Data came from immunoSEQ multiplex PCR; TCRdb stores just in-frame clones and leaves some out. The sample holds about 370,000 clones; just under 90% are singletons and the top ten take less than 2%. The receptor comes from a woman between 25 and 40 years old who had recovered from COVID-19. Sequencing input: PBMCs or T cells enriched from blood (not recorded which). This chain joins TRBV10-3 and TRBJ1-5; the D is unclear. As DNA, the CDR3 is TGTGCCATCAGTGACCGGGGAGGCAATCAGCCCCAGCATTTT. Protein: CAISDRGGNQPQHF.